This T cell receptor beta chain appears in the sequencing data of a study of blood T cell repertoires in COVID-19. Whole-study context: Spain, Italy and the United States supplied samples that represented acute and convalescent COVID-19.

Per the study methods: Amplification from reference gene primers served as the basis for estimated nucleated cell counts. Some clones are missing from TCRdb's copy, which holds only in-frame ones; the method was immunoSEQ multiplex PCR. The D gene and trimming were derived from the DNA, and the V and J assignments and clone size from that table. The table records around 190,000 clones, roughly 80% of them present only once. The V end lost 4 bases, the J end lost 5 bases, and 17 bases lay between the germline ends. In germline, CDR1 is SGHRS, CDR2 YFSETQ. There are 15 residues in the CDR3. The sample taken for sequencing was peripheral blood. The genes are TRBV5-1 and TRBJ2-3, with a tentative D call TRBD2 (6 bases). This sequence was found in a woman aged 40 to 49 with COVID-19, enrolled during active disease. The CDR3 DNA is TGCGCCAGCAGCGACCCCGCTCGACTAGGAGATACGCAGTATTTT. This gives the protein CASSDPARLGDTQYF.